What follows describes a single T cell receptor beta chain. Donors in Cohort 3 counted as recovered after two negative PCRs, clearance, or symptom resolution. Here immunoSEQ multiplex PCR was the method, and the copy in TCRdb shows in-frame clones only, minus some. The sample includes a few hundred thousand clones, 70% to 90% of them seen just once. This CDR3 spans 13 amino acids. Germline V gene lookup returns CDR1 SNHLY and CDR2 FYNNEI. Between the trimmed V and J ends, which lost 0 bases and 7 bases, there was a span of 9 bases. These data are taken from a study of blood T cell repertoires in COVID-19. Study overall: Acute and convalescent COVID-19 samples came from the United States, Italy and Spain.

The chain recombines TRBV2 with TRBJ1-2; the D is unclear. This receptor was obtained from a woman aged 60-70 years who had recovered from COVID-19. Material for sequencing was PBMCs or T cells enriched from blood (not recorded which). The CDR3 DNA follows: TGTGCCAGCAGTGAAGCTTTACCTAGTGGCTACACCTTC. Its translation: CASSEALPSGYTF. Drawing the rest from reference TRBV2 and TRBJ1-2, the complete variable domain is EPEVTQTPSHQVTQMGQEVILRCVPISNHLYFYWYRQILGQKVEFLVSFYNNEISEKSEIFDDQFSVERPDGSNFTLKIRSTKLEDSAMYFCASSEALPSGYTFGSGTRLTVV.